The sequence of this T cell receptor (beta chain) was determined in a study of human T cells and chemical hapten exposure (dated by TCRdb to the early 2020s). A note on the overall study: For sensitization, 2% DPC in acetone was applied to a 2 cm by 2 cm area of upper inner arm skin. Throughout the study period of about 25 weeks, patients also received therapeutic DPC doses to the scalp every week. Patch testing was done on the upper back using Finn chambers containing 0.01% DPC, and results were scored after 6 days according to International Contact Dermatitis Research Group standards. Alopecia areata with under or over 50% scalp involvement, alopecia totalis and alopecia universalis were represented in the patient cohort, which was mostly female. Libraries were pooled for sequencing, and variation in per-sample TCR yields was attributed mainly to small differences in library volumes within the pool. In alopecia patients, the study followed how the peripheral blood TCR repertoire changed in vivo over primary and secondary sensitization to diphenylcyclopropenone (DPC), a hapten. Blood samples were taken from patients before sensitization (week 0) and then at 2, 6 and about 24 weeks after DPC sensitization. About 28 alopecia patients gave blood for TCR sequencing at one to four time points (pre-sensitization, 2, 6 and 24 weeks).

Inclusive of the bounding cysteine and phenylalanine, the CDR3 is 13 residues long. The sequence is cut down to CDR3 DNA, 39 bases in frame from base 1. Per the germline V gene, MNHEY is the CDR1 and SVGAGI is the CDR2. After removal of 7 bases from V and 8 bases from J, the junction retains 7 bases not matched to a gene. What the research found in general, with its limitations: DPC sensitization did not change the number of TCRs with a frequency above 1 in 1000, and there was no evidence of changes in global repertoire structure. Repeated subsampling changed both the strength of the expansion versus patch-test correlation and the threshold at which the correlation became significant. Expanded TCRs formed significantly more large CDR3 similarity clusters than pre-sensitization or healthy control sets, consistent with antigen-driven responses. Patch test score was positively correlated with the number of PT1 expanded TCRs, with significance at thresholds 8, 16 and 32 but not at 4. Because every patient had alopecia, a presumed autoimmune disease, the patients' immune response might differ from that of healthy individuals.

Taken with the paper, the label for time point translates to: patch test 1, 2 weeks after DPC sensitization. The label giving this sample's treatment or condition can be read as: therapeutic diphenylcyclopropenone sensitization with weekly scalp DPC. At every patch-test visit, the blood draw took place before the patch test was put on. Patients were considered eligible if aged 18 to 70, diagnosed with alopecia and deemed suitable for DPC therapy, and patients were excluded if pregnant. Total RNA was extracted from unfractionated whole blood collected in Tempus Blood RNA tubes. This clonotype appeared a few times. It has no known antigen specificity. Per-nucleotide qualities are absent, and no much larger clonotype sits a single base away. Library creation used RACE. The data were produced on a NextSeq 500. During library preparation, unique molecular identifiers were attached to individual cDNA molecules so that TCRs could be counted in a quantitative, reproducible way. From each blood RNA sample, both TCR alpha and TCR beta chains were sequenced. As for how the authors treated the data: Samples had a median of roughly 91,000 TCRs, with a range from roughly 23,224 to 750,000. The Decombinator software suite was used to annotate V, J and CDR3 in the TCR reads. Every sample was subsampled to the same number of TCRs (28,000) for the PS versus PT1 abundance plots. Expanded TCRs were defined as absent before sensitization and observed at least eight times at the 2-week time point. TCRdb took the public reads, trimmed them with fastp at Q25, ran MiXCR for clone calling and kept in-frame beta chains. Rows with a matching CDR3 protein are joined into one entry that keeps the most common DNA and genes. The V and J calls shown here were made by TCRdb, not taken from the authors' results. The sample table holds 300,000 to 400,000 distinct CDR3 sequences, of which under 9% were seen once. In total, the top ten clones hold 7% to 10% of the sample.

This sequence uses TRBV6-5 and TRBJ2-1, with 8 junctional bases fitting TRBD2. The material was whole blood, obtained in connection with sensitization to the hapten diphenylcyclopropenone (DPC). The source is a woman aged 18-29 years with alopecia areata. Some clones in this sample may be carry-over from other donors' samples. The DNA sequence is TGTGCCAGCACTCCACCGGGGGGGCATGAGCAGTTCTTC. This yields the protein CASTPPGGHEQFF.